Listed below are T cell receptor beta chains from one sample, sequenced in a study of post-analysis software for immune sequencing data. Via MiXCR, TCRdb re-called the PCR reads, giving one row per CDR3 protein. The table records 820,000 or so distinct CDR3 sequences, approximately 53% of them present only once. The specimen was blood. The receptors originated from a girl aged 5 to 17 with multiple sclerosis. Both conserved end residues are part of each CDR3. The order of the fields is V gene, J gene, clone size, D gene, CDR3 DNA, CDR3 protein. The D gene is left open where the match is weak. Size tells how often a clone was seen (once, few, many) or the class of an expanded clone, and some rows leave it out.

V gene: TRBV7-9
J gene: TRBJ1-2
clone size: once
D gene: TRBD1
CDR3 DNA: TGTGCCAGCAGCCCCCCGGGACAGACGTATGGCTACACCTTC
CDR3 protein: CASSPPGQTYGYTF

V gene: TRBV29-1
J gene: TRBJ2-5
clone size: few
D gene: NA
CDR3 DNA: TGCAGCGTTGAGTGGGGGACAAGCCCGGTGACCCAGTACTTC
CDR3 protein: CSVEWGTSPVTQYF

V gene: TRBV3-1
J gene: TRBJ1-1
clone size: NA
D gene: NA
CDR3 DNA: TGTGCCAGCAGCCATCGGATGAACACTGAAGCTTTCTTT
CDR3 protein: CASSHRMNTEAFF

V gene: TRBV20-1
J gene: TRBJ2-1
clone size: NA
D gene: TRBD2
CDR3 DNA: TGCAGTGCACGACTAGCGGGGAACAATGAGCAGTTCTTC
CDR3 protein: CSARLAGNNEQFF

V gene: TRBV7-9
J gene: TRBJ2-7
clone size: NA
D gene: TRBD2
CDR3 DNA: TGTGCCAGCAGGATGGGACTAGCGGGAGGAAGCGAGCAGTACTTC
CDR3 protein: CASRMGLAGGSEQYF

V gene: TRBV9
J gene: TRBJ2-2
clone size: NA
D gene: NA
CDR3 DNA: TGTGCCAGCAGCGTAGATCCGGTAGGGGAGCTGTTTTTT
CDR3 protein: CASSVDPVGELFF

V gene: TRBV4-1
J gene: TRBJ1-2
clone size: NA
D gene: NA
CDR3 DNA: TGCGCCAGCAGCCAAGAAGCACAGAAAGCTAACTATGGCTACACCTTC
CDR3 protein: CASSQEAQKANYGYTF

V gene: TRBV5-1
J gene: TRBJ2-7
clone size: NA
D gene: TRBD1
CDR3 DNA: TGCGCCAGCAGCCACGGGACAGGTAATGCCTACGAGCAGTACTTC
CDR3 protein: CASSHGTGNAYEQYF

V gene: TRBV15
J gene: TRBJ2-5
clone size: few
D gene: TRBD2
CDR3 DNA: TGTGCCACCAGCAGAGTGTTAGCGGGAGGAGGGGAGACCCAGTACTTC
CDR3 protein: CATSRVLAGGGETQYF

V gene: TRBV4-1
J gene: TRBJ2-7
clone size: NA
D gene: TRBD1
CDR3 DNA: TGCGCCAGCAGCCAAGAGGGGGACAGGGTCAGCGAGCAGTACTTC
CDR3 protein: CASSQEGDRVSEQYF

V gene: TRBV20-1
J gene: TRBJ1-1
clone size: few
D gene: NA
CDR3 DNA: TGCAGTGCCAGGGGACACACGAACACTGAAGCTTTCTTT
CDR3 protein: CSARGHTNTEAFF

V gene: TRBV18
J gene: TRBJ1-1
clone size: NA
D gene: TRBD1
CDR3 DNA: TGTGCCAGCTCACCACCTCGGACAGGGAAGAACACTGAAGCTTTCTTT
CDR3 protein: CASSPPRTGKNTEAFF

V gene: TRBV20-1
J gene: TRBJ2-5
clone size: NA
D gene: TRBD2
CDR3 DNA: TGCAGTGCTAGAGATGCCCTAGCGGGGGAAGAGACCCAGTACTTC
CDR3 protein: CSARDALAGEETQYF

V gene: TRBV6-6
J gene: TRBJ1-1
clone size: NA
D gene: NA
CDR3 DNA: TGTGCCAGCAGTTCGGCCGGGGGGCTCACTGAAGCTTTCTTT
CDR3 protein: CASSSAGGLTEAFF

V gene: TRBV7-2
J gene: TRBJ1-6
clone size: NA
D gene: TRBD1
CDR3 DNA: TGTGCCAGCAGCTCTGGGACAGGCGATAATTCACCCCTCCACTTT
CDR3 protein: CASSSGTGDNSPLHF

V gene: TRBV5-1
J gene: TRBJ2-1
clone size: NA
D gene: TRBD2
CDR3 DNA: TGCGCCAGCAGCCTGGGACTAGCGGGGGCGATCTACAATGAGCAGTTCTTC
CDR3 protein: CASSLGLAGAIYNEQFF

V gene: TRBV14
J gene: TRBJ1-1
clone size: NA
D gene: TRBD1
CDR3 DNA: TGTGCCAGCAGCCGCGGACAGGGGTGGACGAACACTGAAGCTTTCTTT
CDR3 protein: CASSRGQGWTNTEAFF

V gene: TRBV5-6
J gene: TRBJ2-5
clone size: NA
D gene: NA
CDR3 DNA: TGTGCCAGCAGCCCTCGACCCGGGAAGCAAGAGACCCAGTACTTC
CDR3 protein: CASSPRPGKQETQYF

V gene: TRBV27
J gene: TRBJ2-1
clone size: NA
D gene: NA
CDR3 DNA: TGTGCCAGCAGTCCCGGGCTAGTTTGGTATGAGCAGTTCTTC
CDR3 protein: CASSPGLVWYEQFF

V gene: TRBV10-3
J gene: TRBJ2-5
clone size: NA
D gene: NA
CDR3 DNA: TGTGCCATCAGTGAGTCGGGGACCCAAGAGACCCAGTACTTC
CDR3 protein: CAISESGTQETQYF

V gene: TRBV20-1
J gene: TRBJ2-5
clone size: NA
D gene: TRBD2
CDR3 DNA: TGCAGTGCTAGAGATTCCGGCGGGGGTGGGCGTCGGGAGACCCAGTACTTC
CDR3 protein: CSARDSGGGGRRETQYF

V gene: TRBV20-1
J gene: TRBJ1-5
clone size: few
D gene: NA
CDR3 DNA: TGCAGTGCTAGATTGGGTAATCAGCCCCAGCATTTT
CDR3 protein: CSARLGNQPQHF